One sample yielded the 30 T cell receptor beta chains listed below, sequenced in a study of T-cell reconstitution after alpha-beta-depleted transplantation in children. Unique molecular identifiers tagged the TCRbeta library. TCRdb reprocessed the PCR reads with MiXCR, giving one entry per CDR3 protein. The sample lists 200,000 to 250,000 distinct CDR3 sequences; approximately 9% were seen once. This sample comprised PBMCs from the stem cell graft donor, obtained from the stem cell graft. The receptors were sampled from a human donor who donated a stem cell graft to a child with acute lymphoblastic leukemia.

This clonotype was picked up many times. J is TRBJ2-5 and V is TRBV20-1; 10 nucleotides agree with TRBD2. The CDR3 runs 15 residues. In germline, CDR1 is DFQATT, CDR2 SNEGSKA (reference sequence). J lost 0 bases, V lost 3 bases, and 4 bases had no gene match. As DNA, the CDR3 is TGCAGTGCTAGCCCTAGCGGGGGTTACCAAGAGACCCAGTACTTC. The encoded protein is CSASPSGGYQETQYF.

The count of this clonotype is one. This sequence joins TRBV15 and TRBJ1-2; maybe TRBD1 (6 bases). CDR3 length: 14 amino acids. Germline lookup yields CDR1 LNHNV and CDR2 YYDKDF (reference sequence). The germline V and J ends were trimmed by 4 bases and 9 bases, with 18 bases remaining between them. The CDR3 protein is CATSTGAGHPSYTF. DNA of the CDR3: TGTGCCACCAGCACCGGAGCGGGACACCCAAGCTACACCTTC.

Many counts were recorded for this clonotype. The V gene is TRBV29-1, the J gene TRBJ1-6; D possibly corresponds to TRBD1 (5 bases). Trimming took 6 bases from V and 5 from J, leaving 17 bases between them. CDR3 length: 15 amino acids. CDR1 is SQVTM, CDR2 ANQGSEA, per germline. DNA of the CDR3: TGCAGCGTCGCAGAGACATGGGGCAATAATTCACCCCTCCACTTT. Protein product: CSVAETWGNNSPLHF.

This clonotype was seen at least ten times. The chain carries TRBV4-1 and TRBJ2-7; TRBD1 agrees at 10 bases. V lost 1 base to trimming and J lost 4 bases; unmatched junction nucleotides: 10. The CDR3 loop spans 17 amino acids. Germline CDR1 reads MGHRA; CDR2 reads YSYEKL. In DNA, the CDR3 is TGCGCCAGCAGCCAAGGATGGGGGACAGGGGCGTCTTACGAGCAGTACTTC. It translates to CASSQGWGTGASYEQYF.

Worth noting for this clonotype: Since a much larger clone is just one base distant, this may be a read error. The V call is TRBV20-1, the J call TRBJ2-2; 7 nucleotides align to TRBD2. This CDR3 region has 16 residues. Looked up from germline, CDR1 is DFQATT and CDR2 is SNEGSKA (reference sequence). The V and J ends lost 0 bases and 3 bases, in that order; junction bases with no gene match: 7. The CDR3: CSARDAVGGDTGELFF. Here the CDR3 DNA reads TGCAGTGCTAGAGATGCGGTGGGGGGGGACACCGGGGAGCTGTTTTTT.

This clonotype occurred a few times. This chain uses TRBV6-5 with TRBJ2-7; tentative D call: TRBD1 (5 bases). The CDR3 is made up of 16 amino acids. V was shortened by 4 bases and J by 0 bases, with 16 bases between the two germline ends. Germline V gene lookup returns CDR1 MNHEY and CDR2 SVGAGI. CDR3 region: CASSLDTGIPSYEQYF. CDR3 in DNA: TGTGCCAGCAGTTTAGATACAGGCATTCCCTCCTACGAGCAGTACTTC.

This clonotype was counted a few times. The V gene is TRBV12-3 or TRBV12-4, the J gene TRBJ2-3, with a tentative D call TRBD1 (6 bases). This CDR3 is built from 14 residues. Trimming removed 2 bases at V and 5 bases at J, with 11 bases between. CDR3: CASSLRDNKDTQYF. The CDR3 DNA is TGTGCCAGCAGTTTAAGGGACAATAAAGATACGCAGTATTTT.

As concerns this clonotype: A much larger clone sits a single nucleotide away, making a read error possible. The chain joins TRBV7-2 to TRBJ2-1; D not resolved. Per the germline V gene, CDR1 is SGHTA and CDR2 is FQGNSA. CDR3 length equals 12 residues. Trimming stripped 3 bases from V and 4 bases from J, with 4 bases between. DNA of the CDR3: TGTGCCAGCAGCTTTTCGTACAATGAGCAGTTCTTC. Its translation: CASSFSYNEQFF.

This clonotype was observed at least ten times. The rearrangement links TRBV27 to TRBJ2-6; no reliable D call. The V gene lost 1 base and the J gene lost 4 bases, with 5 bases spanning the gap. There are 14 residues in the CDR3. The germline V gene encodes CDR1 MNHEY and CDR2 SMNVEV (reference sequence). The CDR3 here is CASSLFPGANVLTF. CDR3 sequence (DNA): TGTGCCAGCAGTTTATTTCCCGGGGCCAACGTCCTGACTTTC.

The CDR3 nucleotides read TGCGCCAGCAGCTTGGCCATGACAGTCGAGCAGTACTTC. Its protein product is CASSLAMTVEQYF. The chain uses TRBV5-1 and TRBJ2-7; tentatively, D is TRBD1 (5 bases). The CDR3 contains 13 residues. Per germline, CDR1 SGHRS and CDR2 YFSETQ. V was pared by 0 bases and J by 6 bases, with 10 bases between. The full variable domain, rest sourced from reference TRBV5-1 and TRBJ2-7, is KAGVTQTPRYLIKTRGQQVTLSCSPISGHRSVSWYQQTPGQGLQFLFEYFSETQRNKGNFPGRFSGRQFSNSRSEMNVSTLELGDSALYLCASSLAMTVEQYFGPGTRLTVT.

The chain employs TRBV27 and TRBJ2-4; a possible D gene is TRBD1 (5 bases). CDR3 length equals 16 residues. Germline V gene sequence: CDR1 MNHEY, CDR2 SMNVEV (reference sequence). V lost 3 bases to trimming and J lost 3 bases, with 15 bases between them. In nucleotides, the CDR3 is TGTGCCAGCAGTTTTTGGCAGGGATCCGGCAAAAACATTCAGTACTTC. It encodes CASSFWQGSGKNIQYF.

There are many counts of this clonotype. Written as DNA, the CDR3 is TGTGCCAGCAGCTTATGGGGTTACACCGGGGAGCTGTTTTTT. Protein: CASSLWGYTGELFF. The chain combines TRBV5-4 with TRBJ2-2; no clear D. Germline lookup yields CDR1 SGHNT and CDR2 YYREEE (reference sequence). The germline V and J ends were trimmed by 2 bases and 3 bases, with 8 bases remaining between them. The CDR3 covers 14 residues.

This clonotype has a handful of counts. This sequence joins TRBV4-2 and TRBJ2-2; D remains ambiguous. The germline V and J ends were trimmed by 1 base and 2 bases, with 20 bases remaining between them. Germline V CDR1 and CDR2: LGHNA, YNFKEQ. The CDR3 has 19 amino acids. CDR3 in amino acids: CASSQVSLRLGSNTGELFF. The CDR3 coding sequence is TGTGCCAGCAGCCAAGTGTCGCTCCGGCTGGGGTCCAACACCGGGGAGCTGTTTTTT.

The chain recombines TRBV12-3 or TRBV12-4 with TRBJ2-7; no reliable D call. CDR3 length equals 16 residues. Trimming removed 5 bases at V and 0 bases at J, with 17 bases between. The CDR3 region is CASSKTRAVVSYEQYF. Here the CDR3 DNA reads TGTGCCAGCAGTAAGACCCGGGCCGTTGTCTCCTACGAGCAGTACTTC.

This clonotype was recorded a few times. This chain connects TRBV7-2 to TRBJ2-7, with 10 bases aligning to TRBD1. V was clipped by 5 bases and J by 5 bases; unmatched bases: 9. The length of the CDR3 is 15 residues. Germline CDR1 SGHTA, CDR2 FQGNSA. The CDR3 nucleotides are TGTGCCAGCAGCCCATGGACAGGGGGTATGAACGAGCAGTACTTC. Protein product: CASSPWTGGMNEQYF. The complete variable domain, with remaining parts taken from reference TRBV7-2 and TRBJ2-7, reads GAGVSQSPSNKVTEKGKDVELRCDPISGHTALYWYRQSLGQGLEFLIYFQGNSAPDKSGLPSDRFSAERTGGSVSTLTIQRTQQEDSAVYLCASSPWTGGMNEQYFGPGTRLTVT.

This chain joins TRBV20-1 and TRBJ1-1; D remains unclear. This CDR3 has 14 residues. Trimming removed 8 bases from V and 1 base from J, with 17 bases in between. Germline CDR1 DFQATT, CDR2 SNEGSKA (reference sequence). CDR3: CSPDMGMENTEAFF. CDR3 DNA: TGCAGTCCCGACATGGGGATGGAGAACACTGAAGCTTTCTTT.

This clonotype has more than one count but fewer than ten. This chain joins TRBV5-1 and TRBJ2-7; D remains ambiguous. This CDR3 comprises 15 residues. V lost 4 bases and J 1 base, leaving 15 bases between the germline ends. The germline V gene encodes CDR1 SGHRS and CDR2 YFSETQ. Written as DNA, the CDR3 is TGCGCCAGCAGCCTCGCCCCTGAGATTTCCTACGAGCAGTACTTC. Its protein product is CASSLAPEISYEQYF.

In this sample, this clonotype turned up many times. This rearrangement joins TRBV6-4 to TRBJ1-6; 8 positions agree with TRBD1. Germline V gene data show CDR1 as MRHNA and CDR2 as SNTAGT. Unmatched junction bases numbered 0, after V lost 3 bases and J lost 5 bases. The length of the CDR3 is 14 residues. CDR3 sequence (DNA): TGTGCCAGCAGTGAGACAGGGGATAATTCACCCCTCCACTTT. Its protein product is CASSETGDNSPLHF.

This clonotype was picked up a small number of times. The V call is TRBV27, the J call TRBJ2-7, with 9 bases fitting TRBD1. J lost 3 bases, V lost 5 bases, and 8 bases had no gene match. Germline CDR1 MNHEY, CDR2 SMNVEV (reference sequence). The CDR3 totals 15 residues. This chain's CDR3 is CASSRSGQGSYEQYF. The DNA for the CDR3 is TGTGCCAGCAGTCGCTCCGGACAGGGGAGCTACGAGCAGTACTTC.

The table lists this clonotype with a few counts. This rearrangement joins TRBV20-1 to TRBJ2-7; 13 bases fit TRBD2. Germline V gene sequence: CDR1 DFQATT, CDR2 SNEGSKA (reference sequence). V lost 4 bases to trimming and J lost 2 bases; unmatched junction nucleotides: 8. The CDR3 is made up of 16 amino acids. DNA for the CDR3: TGCAGTGCTAAAAGACCGGGACTAGCGGGAACCTACGAGCAGTACTTC. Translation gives CSAKRPGLAGTYEQYF.

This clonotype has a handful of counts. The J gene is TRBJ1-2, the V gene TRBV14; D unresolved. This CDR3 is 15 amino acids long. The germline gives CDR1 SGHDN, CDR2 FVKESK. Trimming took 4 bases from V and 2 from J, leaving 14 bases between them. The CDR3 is CASSPRFRSNYGYTF. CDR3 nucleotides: TGTGCCAGCAGCCCCCGCTTCAGGAGCAACTATGGCTACACCTTC.

CDR3 sequence: CASRQGAPNTEAFF. The CDR3 DNA reads TGTGCCAGCAGACAAGGAGCCCCGAACACTGAAGCTTTCTTT. V and J are TRBV6-1 and TRBJ1-1, with D uncertain. Germline CDR1 reads MNHNS; CDR2 reads SASEGT. The CDR3 is made up of 14 amino acids. V lost 6 bases and J lost 1, with 12 bases in between.

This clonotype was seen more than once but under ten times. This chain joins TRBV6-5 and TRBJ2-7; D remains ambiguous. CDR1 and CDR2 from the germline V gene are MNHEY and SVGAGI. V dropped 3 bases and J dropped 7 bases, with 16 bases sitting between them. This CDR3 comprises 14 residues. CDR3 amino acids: CASSYNRVPWEQYF. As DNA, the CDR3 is TGTGCCAGCAGTTATAATAGGGTCCCCTGGGAGCAGTACTTC.

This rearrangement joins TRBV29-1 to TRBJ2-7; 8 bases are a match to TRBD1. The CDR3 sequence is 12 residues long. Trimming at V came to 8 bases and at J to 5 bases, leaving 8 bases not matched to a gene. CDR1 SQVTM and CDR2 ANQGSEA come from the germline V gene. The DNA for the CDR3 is TGCAGCCATAGGACAGGGTCCCACGAGCAGTACTTC. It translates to CSHRTGSHEQYF.

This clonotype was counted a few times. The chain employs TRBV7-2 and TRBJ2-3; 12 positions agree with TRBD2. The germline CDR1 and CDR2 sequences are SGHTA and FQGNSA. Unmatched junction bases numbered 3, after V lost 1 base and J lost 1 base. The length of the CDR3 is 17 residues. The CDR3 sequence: CASSLVASGGGTDTQYF. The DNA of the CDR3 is TGTGCCAGCAGCTTAGTGGCTAGCGGGGGGGGCACAGATACGCAGTATTTT.

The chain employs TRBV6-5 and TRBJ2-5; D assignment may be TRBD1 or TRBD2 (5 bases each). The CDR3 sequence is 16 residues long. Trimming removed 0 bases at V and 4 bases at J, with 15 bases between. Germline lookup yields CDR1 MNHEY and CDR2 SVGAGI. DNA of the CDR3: TGTGCCAGCAGTTACTCGTATTCAGGGACCGGAGAGACCCAGTACTTC. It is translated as CASSYSYSGTGETQYF.

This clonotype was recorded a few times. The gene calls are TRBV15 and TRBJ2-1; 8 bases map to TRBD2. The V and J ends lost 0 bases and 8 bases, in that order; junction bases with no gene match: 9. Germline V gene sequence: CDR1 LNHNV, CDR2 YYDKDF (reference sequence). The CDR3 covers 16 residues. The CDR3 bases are TGTGCCACCAGCAGAGATTGGTATAGCGGGGACGATGAGCAGTTCTTC. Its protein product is CATSRDWYSGDDEQFF.

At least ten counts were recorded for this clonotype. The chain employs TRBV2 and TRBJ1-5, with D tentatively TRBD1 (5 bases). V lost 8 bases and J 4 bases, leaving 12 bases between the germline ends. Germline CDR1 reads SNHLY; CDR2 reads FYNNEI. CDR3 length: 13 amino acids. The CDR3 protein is CASEGTFNQPQHF. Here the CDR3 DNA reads TGTGCCAGCGAAGGGACCTTTAATCAGCCCCAGCATTTT.

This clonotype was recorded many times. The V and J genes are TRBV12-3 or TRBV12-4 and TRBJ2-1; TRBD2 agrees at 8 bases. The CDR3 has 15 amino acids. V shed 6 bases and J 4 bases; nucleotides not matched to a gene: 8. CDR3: CASSQPGLVYNEQFF. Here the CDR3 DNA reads TGTGCCAGCAGCCAACCGGGACTAGTGTACAATGAGCAGTTCTTC.

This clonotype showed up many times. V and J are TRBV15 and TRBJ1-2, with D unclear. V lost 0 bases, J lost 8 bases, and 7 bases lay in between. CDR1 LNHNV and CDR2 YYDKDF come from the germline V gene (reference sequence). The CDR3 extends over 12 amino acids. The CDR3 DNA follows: TGTGCCACCAGCAGAGATCCCAGGGGCTACACCTTC. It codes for CATSRDPRGYTF.